The 23 T cell receptor beta chains listed next were all sequenced from one sample in a study of T cells after yellow fever vaccination. TCRdb itself ran the 5' RACE reads through MiXCR, one entry per CDR3 protein. The sample contains about 230,000 distinct CDR3 sequences, 6.5% to 7.5% of which appear only once. The material was CD4+ T cells sorted from PBMCs, obtained on the day of the yellow fever booster vaccination. These receptors all stem from a man aged 25-45 years who received the YFV17D yellow fever vaccine.

This clonotype was observed a few times. A junction boundary mismatches the germline segment, possibly from a read error. The chain carries TRBV4-3 and TRBJ2-2; TRBD1 aligns across 9 bases. The V gene's germline CDR1 is LGHNA and CDR2 YSLEER. The CDR3 covers 14 residues. This CDR3 is CASSQRTGDGVLFF. In DNA, the CDR3 is TGCGCCAGCAGCCAGCGGACAGGGGACGGGGTGCTGTTTTTT.

The table lists this clonotype with a few counts. This chain links TRBV2 with TRBJ2-2; D is unclear. V shed 3 bases and J shed 5 bases, with 4 bases lying between them. The CDR3 runs to 12 residues. Germline loops: CDR1 SNHLY, CDR2 FYNNEI. The CDR3 DNA follows: TGTGCCAGCAGTGATAATACCGGGGAGCTGTTTTTT. Protein: CASSDNTGELFF.

This clonotype was recorded many times. V usage is TRBV7-2 and J usage is TRBJ2-1; 7 bases are a match to TRBD1. Germline V gives CDR1 SGHTA, CDR2 FQGNSA. The ends lost 6 bases at V and 2 bases at J; junction bases unmatched: 7. The CDR3 spans 15 residues. DNA of the CDR3: TGTGCCAGCAGACTAGACAGGGATACCTACAATGAGCAGTTCTTC. Its translation is CASRLDRDTYNEQFF.

This clonotype was detected a few times. The chain links TRBV19 to TRBJ2-2; TRBD2 is a possible D gene (5 bases). Trimming left V 6 bases short and J 3 bases short, with 11 bases between. Germline V gene data show CDR1 as LNHDA and CDR2 as SQIVND (reference sequence). The CDR3 runs 14 residues. As DNA, the CDR3 is TGTGCCAGTAGGATGGACTTGTACACCGGGGAGCTGTTTTTT. This gives the protein CASRMDLYTGELFF.

Only a few counts were recorded for this clonotype. The chain joins TRBV29-1 to TRBJ2-5; D is perhaps TRBD2 (5 bases). V shed 4 bases and J shed 5 bases, with 11 bases lying between them. From germline, CDR1 is SQVTM and CDR2 ANQGSEA. The CDR3 has 12 amino acids. The CDR3, as DNA: TGCAGCGTTGTCGGGATAAGGGAGACCCAGTACTTC. It yields the protein CSVVGIRETQYF.

This clonotype was seen at least ten times. This sequence joins TRBV4-2 and TRBJ2-7; D not resolved. The germline V gene encodes CDR1 LGHNA and CDR2 YNFKEQ. This CDR3 is built from 15 residues. V shed 0 bases and J shed 4 bases, with 13 bases lying between them. The DNA for the CDR3 is TGTGCCAGCAGCCAAGAAGATCGGCAGAAATACGAGCAGTACTTC. Amino acid sequence: CASSQEDRQKYEQYF.

This clonotype has a count of ten or more. Germline is not matched at one junction end, which may reflect a read error. CDR3: CASSVAGGGETQYF. CDR3 DNA: TGTGCCAGCAGTGTAGCGGGAGGTGGAGAGACCCAGTACTTC. The chain couples TRBV12-3 or TRBV12-4 to TRBJ2-5; 10 bases line up with TRBD2. The CDR3 is 14 amino acids.

This clonotype was recorded at least ten times. The rearrangement joins TRBV7-9 to TRBJ2-7, with 12 positions matching TRBD2. V was clipped by 0 bases and J by 5 bases; unmatched bases: 8. Germline CDR1 and CDR2: SEHNR and FQNEAQ (reference sequence). The CDR3 is made up of 17 amino acids. DNA for the CDR3: TGTGCCAGCAGCTTAGCCGGACTAGCGGGAACAGAGGACGAGCAGTACTTC. Translation gives CASSLAGLAGTEDEQYF.

This clonotype was picked up a small number of times. The chain carries TRBV7-2 and TRBJ1-1; TRBD1 is a possible D gene (5 bases). V lost 5 bases and J lost 1, with 11 bases in between. The CDR3 loop spans 14 amino acids. Germline CDR1 SGHTA, CDR2 FQGNSA. As DNA, the CDR3 is TGTGCCAGCAGCCCGTCGGACAAGAACACTGAAGCTTTCTTT. Translated: CASSPSDKNTEAFF.

This clonotype was seen at least ten times. V and J are TRBV29-1 and TRBJ2-5, with 9 positions matching TRBD1. CDR3 size: 12 residues. V dropped 8 bases and J dropped 1; count of bases not matched to a gene: 2. From germline, CDR1 is SQVTM and CDR2 ANQGSEA. CDR3 sequence (DNA): TGCAGCACGACAGGGGGCCAAGAGACCCAGTACTTC. It is translated as CSTTGGQETQYF.

This clonotype was observed at least ten times. In DNA form, the CDR3 reads TGCAGTGCTAGAGCAACAGGGGGACGATACAATGAGCAGTTCTTC. As protein: CSARATGGRYNEQFF. The gene calls are TRBV20-1 and TRBJ2-1, with 8 bases that match TRBD1. V gave up 1 base and J gave up 4 bases; unmatched junction bases: 6. The CDR3 covers 15 residues. Germline values: CDR1 DFQATT, CDR2 SNEGSKA (reference sequence).

This clonotype occurred a few times. The chain is built from TRBV20-1 and TRBJ1-5, with a weak D call TRBD1 (6 bases). The ends were cut back, 6 bases at V and 4 bases at J, with 25 bases in the middle. Germline V lookup: CDR1 DFQATT, CDR2 SNEGSKA (reference sequence). The CDR3 is made up of 17 amino acids. The CDR3 protein is CSALSFWGGLGNQPQHF. The CDR3 DNA is TGCAGTGCCCTCTCGTTCTGGGGGGGGCTAGGAAATCAGCCCCAGCATTTT.

This clonotype showed up many times. This chain links TRBV5-8 with TRBJ2-4; the D gene is possibly TRBD1 (6 bases). Germline CDR1 reads SGHTS; CDR2 reads YDEGEE. The ends were cut back, 4 bases at V and 6 bases at J, with 23 bases in the middle. This CDR3 contains 17 residues. CDR3 sequence reads: CASSKGTSRTQGNIQYF. The CDR3 DNA reads TGTGCCAGCAGCAAAGGGACATCCAGAACGCAAGGAAACATTCAGTACTTC. Full variable domain (outside the CDR3, taken from reference TRBV5-8 and TRBJ2-4): EAGVTQSPTHLIKTRGQQATLRCSPISGHTSVYWYQQALGLGLQFLLWYDEGEERNRGNFPPRFSGRQFPNYSSELNVNALELEDSALYLCASSKGTSRTQGNIQYFGAGTRLSVL.

This clonotype was counted only a few times. CDR3 residues: CASSRLQGLYEKLFF. The CDR3 region has the DNA TGCGCCAGCAGCCGCCTACAGGGTCTTTACGAAAAACTGTTTTTT. The chain recombines TRBV4-3 with TRBJ1-4; perhaps TRBD1 as D (6 bases). The V gene lost 4 bases and the J gene lost 8 bases, with 17 bases spanning the gap. From germline, CDR1 is LGHNA and CDR2 YSLEER. There are 15 residues in the CDR3.

This clonotype was counted only a few times. CDR3: CSARAGSGGNTIYF. The CDR3 DNA reads as TGCAGTGCTAGAGCAGGGTCTGGTGGAAACACCATATATTTT. The chain carries TRBV20-1 and TRBJ1-3; possible D gene TRBD1, 5 bases. Deletions cut 1 base from V and 3 bases from J, with 10 bases between. There are 14 residues in the CDR3. Germline V gene data show CDR1 as DFQATT and CDR2 as SNEGSKA (reference sequence).

There are a few counts of this clonotype. The genes are TRBV4-2 and TRBJ2-5; 8 positions agree with TRBD1. This CDR3 is 15 amino acids long. J lost 2 bases, V lost 0 bases, and 2 bases had no gene match. Germline CDR1 LGHNA, CDR2 YNFKEQ. The CDR3 DNA reads TGTGCCAGCAGCCAAGATAGGGACAGGCAAGAGACCCAGTACTTC. It yields the protein CASSQDRDRQETQYF.

This clonotype was counted at least ten times. The V call is TRBV19, the J call TRBJ2-2, with a possible D match to TRBD2 (5 bases). Between the trimmed V and J ends, which lost 6 bases and 5 bases, there was a span of 13 bases. The CDR3 is 14 residues long. Per germline, CDR1 LNHDA and CDR2 SQIVND (reference sequence). The DNA of the CDR3 is TGTGCCAGTAGCCCTAGCCCGGGTACCGGGGAGCTGTTTTTT. Its translation is CASSPSPGTGELFF.

This clonotype showed up just a few times. The junction shows a germline mismatch at one end, possibly a read error. The chain employs TRBV29-1 and TRBJ2-1, with 8 nucleotides matching TRBD2. CDR3 size: 12 residues. The germline gives CDR1 SQVTM, CDR2 ANQGSEA. The CDR3 nucleotides are TGCAGCGGGTCGACCGCTACGACGGGGGGGGTCTTC. Translating gives CSGSTATTGGVF.

This clonotype was seen ten or more times. J is TRBJ2-1 and V is TRBV5-6; 8 bases agree with TRBD2. The J segment lost 4 bases and the V segment lost 5 bases, leaving 11 bases of the junction unmatched. The CDR3 is made up of 16 amino acids. Looked up from germline, CDR1 is SGHDT and CDR2 is YYEEEE. The CDR3 region has the DNA TGTGCCAGCAGATTGAGGAACAGCGGGGGTTACAATGAGCAGTTCTTC. As protein: CASRLRNSGGYNEQFF.

This clonotype was found a few times. The chain combines TRBV7-2 with TRBJ2-7; 10 bases align to TRBD1. V was clipped by 5 bases and J by 7 bases; unmatched bases: 11. CDR1 and CDR2 (germline): SGHTA, FQGNSA. The length of the CDR3 is 15 residues. CDR3 in DNA: TGTGCCAGCAGCATGCCCGGGACAGGGGTCGTTGAGCAGTACTTC. Its protein product is CASSMPGTGVVEQYF.

This clonotype was seen repeatedly, ten times or more. This sequence joins TRBV12-3 or TRBV12-4 and TRBJ2-3; D is unresolved. Trimming took 8 bases from V and 2 from J, leaving 5 bases between them. The CDR3 loop spans 11 amino acids. CDR3 region: CASGHTDTQYF. CDR3 nucleotide sequence: TGTGCCAGCGGCCACACAGATACGCAGTATTTT.

This clonotype appeared a few times. The chain employs TRBV20-1 and TRBJ2-7; 10 bases fit TRBD2. The germline CDR1 and CDR2 sequences are DFQATT and SNEGSKA (reference sequence). The CDR3 has 17 amino acids. The trim removed 3 bases at V and 2 bases at J, leaving 13 bases unmatched. CDR3 in amino acids: CSARSTYLAGDPYEQYF. In nucleotides, the CDR3 is TGCAGTGCTAGGTCCACGTACCTAGCGGGAGATCCCTACGAGCAGTACTTC.

This clonotype was detected a few times. V and J are TRBV5-5 and TRBJ1-1; no clear D gene. The CDR3 spans 13 residues. Germline V gene sequence: CDR1 SGHKS, CDR2 YYEKEE (reference sequence). V lost 0 bases to trimming and J lost 5 bases, with 8 bases between them. The CDR3 region is CASSLVGKTEAFF. The DNA for the CDR3 is TGTGCCAGCAGCTTGGTTGGGAAAACTGAAGCTTTCTTT.